Listed below are T cell receptor beta chains from one sample, sequenced in a study of blood T cell repertoires in COVID-19. Only in-frame clones appear in the TCRdb table, and some are missing; sequencing was by immunoSEQ multiplex PCR. The sample lists 35,000 to 45,000 clones, around nine tenths seen once, with 9.2% in the top ten. The sequencing input was peripheral blood. The receptors shown here come from a man between 50 and 59 years old with active COVID-19. Each CDR3 is given with its conserved first and last residue. Fields, in order: V gene, clone size, D gene, J gene, CDR3 DNA, CDR3 protein. A D gene is named only where the DNA matches it firmly. Clone size is stated in some rows and not others, as once, few, many or a class when expanded.

>TRBV2|once|.|TRBJ2-1
TGTGCCAGCAGTGAAGGCGTATATGAGCAGTTCTTC
CASSEGVYEQFF
>TRBV30|once|TRBD1|TRBJ2-3
TGTGCCTGGGCCGACAGGGGCACAGATACGCAGTATTTT
CAWADRGTDTQYF
>TRBV13|.|.|TRBJ2-5
TGTGCCAGCAGCTTAGGCCTTGCGGGCGGCGAGACCCAGTACTTC
CASSLGLAGGETQYF
>TRBV18|once|TRBD1|TRBJ1-4
TGTGCCAGCTCGTTCCCGGGACAGGGCAATGAAAAACTGTTTTTT
CASSFPGQGNEKLFF
>TRBV5-6|.|.|TRBJ2-7
TGTGCCAGCAGCTTGGACTACAGGGCTAGTAACGAGCAGTACTTC
CASSLDYRASNEQYF
>TRBV9|.|.|TRBJ1-1
TGTGCCAGCAGCGTAGGCCAGGGTAACACTGAAGCTTTCTTT
CASSVGQGNTEAFF
>TRBV30|.|TRBD1|TRBJ1-6
TGTGCCTGGAGTGCCTCCCGGACAGGGCAAAATTCACCCCTCCACTTT
CAWSASRTGQNSPLHF
>TRBV20-1|.|TRBD1|TRBJ1-6
TGCAGTGCTAGTACCGGGACAGGGGTGTCACCCCTCCACTTT
CSASTGTGVSPLHF
>TRBV6-6|.|TRBD1|TRBJ1-5
TGTGCCAGCAGTTACTATCGGGACAGCTATCAGCCCCAGCATTTT
CASSYYRDSYQPQHF
>TRBV4-2|.|.|TRBJ2-2
TGTGCCAGCAGCCAAGCGGGAGTCGACACCGGGGAGCTGTTTTTT
CASSQAGVDTGELFF
>TRBV18|few|.|TRBJ1-1
TGTGCCAGCTCACCTACCGGGGACACTGAAGCTTTCTTT
CASSPTGDTEAFF
>TRBV7-9|.|TRBD1|TRBJ2-7
TGTGCCAGCCTCCGGGACAGCGCTTCCTACGAGCAGTACTTC
CASLRDSASYEQYF
>TRBV28|.|TRBD1|TRBJ1-5
TGTGCCAGCAGGAAAGCAGGGGGAGGTCAGCCCCAGCATTTT
CASRKAGGGQPQHF
>TRBV6-5|.|TRBD2|TRBJ2-4
TGTGCCAGCAGTCGGGGACTAGCGGGAGTGGGCATTCAGTACTTC
CASSRGLAGVGIQYF
>TRBV15|once|.|TRBJ2-7
TGTGCCACCAGCAGAGACCTCTCCTACGAGCAGTACTTC
CATSRDLSYEQYF
>TRBV7-8|.|TRBD2|TRBJ2-3
TGTGCCAGCAGCTTGGGACTAGCGGGAGTAGGGGATACGCAGTATTTT
CASSLGLAGVGDTQYF
>TRBV25-1|.|TRBD1|TRBJ1-2
TGTGCCAGTGGGACAGGGCATGGCTACACCTTC
CASGTGHGYTF
>TRBV10-2|.|TRBD2|TRBJ2-3
TGCGCCAGCAGTGAGGCGGGACTAGCGGGAGCAGATACGCAGTATTTT
CASSEAGLAGADTQYF
>TRBV5-6|.|.|TRBJ1-5
TGTGCCAGCAGCTTGGGACAGTCACGATTTGATAGCAATCAGCCCCAGCATTTT
CASSLGQSRFDSNQPQHF
>TRBV5-6|once|.|TRBJ2-5
TGTGCCAGCAGCTTGTGGGGGCGAGAGACCCAGTACTTC
CASSLWGRETQYF
>TRBV4-1|.|.|TRBJ2-7
TGCGCCAGCAGCCAAGATCCGGTAGTCGAGCAGTACTTC
CASSQDPVVEQYF
>TRBV5-1|.|.|TRBJ2-2
TGCGCCAGCAGCCAAGAAGCTACCGGGGAGCTGTTTTTT
CASSQEATGELFF
>TRBV3-1/TRBV3-2|.|TRBD1|TRBJ2-1
TGTGCCAGCAGCCTTTCCGGGACAGGTGGCTCCTACAATGAGCAGTTCTTC
CASSLSGTGGSYNEQFF
>TRBV4-1|.|.|TRBJ2-3
TGCGCCAGCAGCCTTACTAGCTGGTCAGATACGCAGTATTTT
CASSLTSWSDTQYF
>TRBV7-9|.|.|TRBJ1-2
TGTGCCAGCAGCTTAGAACAGGGTGGTGGCTACACCTTC
CASSLEQGGGYTF
>TRBV6-5|.|TRBD2|TRBJ2-7
TGTGCCAGCATCGCAGCGGGGGGCTCCTACGAGCAGTACTTC
CASIAAGGSYEQYF
>TRBV6-5|.|TRBD1|TRBJ2-7
TGTGCCAGCAGACGCACCGGGACAGGGGCGTGGGAGCAGTACTTC
CASRRTGTGAWEQYF
>TRBV4-1|.|.|TRBJ1-3
TGCGCCAGCAGCCAAGATGACAACTCTGGAAACACCATATATTTT
CASSQDDNSGNTIYF
>TRBV6-4|.|.|TRBJ1-2
TGTGCCAGCAGTGACCTCAGGGTTGGCTATGGCTACACCTTC
CASSDLRVGYGYTF